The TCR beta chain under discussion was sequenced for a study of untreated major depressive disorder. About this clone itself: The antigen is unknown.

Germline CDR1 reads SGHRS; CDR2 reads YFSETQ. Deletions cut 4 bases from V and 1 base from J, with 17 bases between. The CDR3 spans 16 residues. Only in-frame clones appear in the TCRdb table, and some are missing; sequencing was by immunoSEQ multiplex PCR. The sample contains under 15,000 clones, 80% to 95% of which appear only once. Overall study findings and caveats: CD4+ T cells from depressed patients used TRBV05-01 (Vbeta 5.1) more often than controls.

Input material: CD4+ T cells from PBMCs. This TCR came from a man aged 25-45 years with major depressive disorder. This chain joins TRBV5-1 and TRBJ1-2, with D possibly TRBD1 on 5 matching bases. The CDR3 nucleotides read TGCGCCAGCAGCCCGGGTCCCGGGGCATTTAACTATGGCTACACCTTC. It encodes CASSPGPGAFNYGYTF.